Given below is one T cell receptor beta chain in context. This clone's antigen is unknown. No much larger clonotype is one base removed from it; base qualities were not supplied. The cohort consisted of 670 or so healthy bone marrow donors. All cohort members were sampled while nominally healthy, although unrecorded immune exposures were likely present. The donor was CMV seronegative and belonged to the group of over 350 seronegative cohort members. A peripheral blood sample was provided by each donor, and peripheral blood mononuclear cells were used for TCR beta sequencing. Genomic DNA extraction from the blood cell samples was performed with the Qiagen DNeasy Blood Extraction Kit. Taken from the germline V gene (reference sequence), the CDR1 and CDR2 loops are SEHNR and FQNEAQ. The CDR3 spans 14 residues, from the cysteine through the phenylalanine. The CDR3 DNA has 42 bases and is translated from base 1. Unmatched junction bases come to 7, with V trimmed by 5 bases and J by 7 bases.

The data are from a study of cytomegalovirus exposure and HLA in healthy donors (dated by TCRdb to between 2016 and 2019). Concerning the study at large: An earlier analysis of several hundred of the donors reported about 280 Gb of sequence data and 117 million unique TCR beta sequences obtained from 150 million to 200 million T cells. An early release that covered more than 550 HLA-typed donors contained approximately 300 gigabases of sequencing data and 75 million to 100 million unique TCR sequences. Of the roughly 410 genotyped donors, roughly 76% were placed in the genetic ancestry cluster associated with self-reported Caucasian donors. The study aimed to test whether signatures of past pathogen exposure could be identified by cataloging public T cell receptors. The study used immunosequencing to profile the T cell repertoires of approximately 650 subjects and linked those repertoires to cytomegalovirus serostatus. A separate validation cohort of roughly 130 different subjects was used in addition to the roughly 670-subject first cohort. The study combined high-throughput TCR immunosequencing, statistical association of individual TCRs with disease status, and machine learning to predict cytomegalovirus infection status. A later analysis re-examined previously published TCR beta repertoires from about 670 donors and added high-resolution HLA genotyping to investigate patterns of TCR occurrence. In the later analysis, no new phenotypic data were used to find candidate immune exposures; instead, reliance was placed on TCR beta sequences and their occurrence across donors. An earlier analysis of fewer than 750 of the donors used high-throughput TCR beta sequencing to judge whether each TCR beta V gene segment behaved as functional or pseudogenic. Alongside the repertoire data, information on donor age, sex, ethnicity and CMV serostatus was compiled. Genome-wide SNP genotypes for about three fifths of the roughly 670 donors were used in a later genetic analysis, which treated that subset as a discovery cohort. Every discovery cohort repertoire had been produced on one sequencing platform. HLA typing included class I and class II loci at four-digit resolution. The number of donors typed differed by locus, with about 629-640 for A, B, C, DRB1 and DQB1, more than 500 for DQA1, 600 to 610 for DPA1, and around 430 for DPB1. Five DR-DQ haplotypes were handled as single units for association and clustering, since linkage in the cohort was strong. On average, roughly 250,000 unique TCR beta nucleotide sequences were sequenced per donor among roughly 430 genotyped donors of the cohort, with 15% to 20% of those sequences being non-productive. The paper's findings and limits, for the study overall: When HLA alleles, especially DR and DQ, strongly co-occurred, TCR associations were difficult to assign to individual alleles. The sequencing pipeline was judged likely to have produced a cluster of highly shared sequence variants as a technical artifact. Cytomegalovirus status was reported to be diagnosed by the classifier with high specificity and sensitivity in both the original and validation cohorts. Three of the identified cytomegalovirus-associated TCR beta chains were confirmed in vitro to be specific for cytomegalovirus antigens. Most TCR sequences were observed very rarely across donors, whereas some public TCRs were present in many individuals. CMV serostatus was the only immune exposure information available for the cohort. A further reported finding was that TCR beta sequences accurately predicted the HLA-A and HLA-B alleles for most subjects in the first cohort. In an earlier analysis of around 600 of the donors, most TCR beta V segments appeared in productive rearrangements about 87% or about 30% of the time, broadly matching IMGT annotations. A later analysis found that HLA-associated TCR beta chains were more clonally expanded and had lower generation probabilities than equally common non-associated chains. A later analysis associated some 17,000 TCR beta sequences with specific HLA alleles at a false discovery rate of 0.05. Linkage disequilibrium might explain the correlated functional status among segregating V segments, but an unknown experimental factor could not be ruled out. In this cohort, only TCR beta chains were sequenced, and detectable features were limited by the absence of alpha or paired-chain data. According to a later analysis, most CMV-associated TCR beta chains appeared to be HLA-restricted, and the HLA associations seemed to be driven largely by CMV exposure. The study gave a list of about 150 TCR beta chains associated with cytomegalovirus. The earlier analysis of nearly 600 of the donors excluded roughly 17 rarely observed V segments, including chromosome 9 orphons, because counts were too low. According to a later analysis, TCR association rates differed among HLA loci, with DRB1 alleles showing the most associated TCRs and HLA-C alleles showing the fewest. In a later genetic analysis, fewer N-insertions in productive TCRs were reported among donors in an Asian-associated ancestry cluster than the roughly 700-donor mean. Roughly uniform sequencing depth across donors was assumed in presence/absence analyses, although this assumption may not hold. Some IMGT-functional V segments, including TRBV6-2 and TRBV6-3, could not be distinguished by the 87-base-pair reads and were therefore excluded. A later analysis reported that several top co-occurrence clusters appeared linked to parvovirus B19, influenza, CMV and Epstein-Barr virus. It was suggested by the authors that the approach could potentially be generalized to other disease states and immunological phenotypes. Because HLA typing was unavailable for some donors at each locus, only the typed subset was used in association tests. In a later genetic analysis, a missense DCLRE1C variant was associated with V-gene and J-gene trimming of TCR beta chains, and the association was replicated in an independent cohort.

Libraries were prepared through the immunoSEQ multiplex PCR assay. The multiplex PCR relied on a mix of 60 forward primers for TCR Vbeta segments and 13 reverse primers for TCR Jbeta segments. The CDR3 region of rearranged TCR beta genes was amplified from genomic DNA with a multiplex PCR assay. The Illumina HiSeq System was used to sequence the amplified TCR beta libraries as 87-base-pair reads. As for how the authors treated the data: A later analysis counted tens of millions of unique TCR beta chains across the 690 or so repertoires, and some 11 million of these chains were shared by at least two donors. To remove PCR and sequencing errors, raw reads were error-corrected and collapsed into unique sequences using a nearest-neighbor algorithm that merged closely related sequences. CDR3 sequences were aligned to IMGT reference sequences to assign V, D and J gene segments. For a sequence to be retained, a match of at least six nucleotides was required to both a V gene segment and a J gene segment. Rearrangements were called productive when the CDR3 lacked stop codons and stayed in frame with V and J; all others were non-productive. CDR3 was defined by IMGT convention, running from the second conserved V-encoded cysteine to the conserved J-encoded phenylalanine. In an earlier analysis of 550 to 650 of the donors, sequences lacking an unambiguous match to a single V gene segment were excluded. In an earlier analysis of around 600 of the donors, V segments were called functional above 56.7% productive rearrangements and were called segregating when the between-donor standard deviation exceeded 5%. To diagnose cytomegalovirus status from the catalog of TCR beta chain sequences, a statistical classification framework was built. In a later analysis, TCR nucleotide sequences were compared against IMGT/GENE-DB human TR gene sequences so that V and J genes could be assigned. Using the TCRdist pipeline, a later analysis assigned CDR3 sequences along with most-parsimonious VDJ recombination scenarios. In a later analysis, every TCR beta chain was defined by the combination of its CDR3 amino acid sequence and its V-gene family, and reads without a unique V-gene family were dropped. As a way to deal with suspected cross-contamination and a sequencing artifact, a later analysis dropped nearly 600 nucleotide sequences that were highly shared and had low generation probability. In a later analysis, a clonal expansion index for each public chain was calculated from normalized within-repertoire ranks of inferred template counts. In a later analysis, generation probabilities were computed with a VDJ recombination model fitted to out-of-frame rearrangements, and the resulting probabilities were checked against IGoR. Hypergeometric tests were used in a later analysis to score TCR-TCR, TCR-HLA and TCR-CMV co-occurrence, with a repertoire-size bias correction applied to the TCR pairs. To estimate false discovery rates, a later analysis permuted the HLA or CMV assignments 20 times. In a later analysis, co-occurring TCRs were grouped using DBSCAN, with TCRdist sequence similarity added in when clustering inside HLA-allele-positive subsets. Repertoires with fewer than 30,000 or more than 120,000 public chains were left out of co-occurrence clustering, as were a few repertoires with anomalous nucleotide sharing. TCRdb retrieved this table from immuneACCESS and kept in-frame rearrangements only. Not all clones are present; in checked studies, unresolved V genes account for under half, and no reason is known for the remainder. For V, J and clone size, that table is used; D and trimming come from the DNA. In all, the sample holds 110,000 to 150,000 clones, and 72% of those were seen once. The ten top clones hold less than 2.5% of the sample.

The sequencing sample was made of PBMCs. This TCR was sampled from a man aged 40-55 years in good health and CMV-seronegative. The chain employs TRBV7-9 and TRBJ1-5; TRBD1 agrees with 8 junctional bases. Here is the DNA: TGTGCCAGCAGCCCCAAGGGGACAGGCCAGCCCCAGCATTTT. Its product reads: CASSPKGTGQPQHF.